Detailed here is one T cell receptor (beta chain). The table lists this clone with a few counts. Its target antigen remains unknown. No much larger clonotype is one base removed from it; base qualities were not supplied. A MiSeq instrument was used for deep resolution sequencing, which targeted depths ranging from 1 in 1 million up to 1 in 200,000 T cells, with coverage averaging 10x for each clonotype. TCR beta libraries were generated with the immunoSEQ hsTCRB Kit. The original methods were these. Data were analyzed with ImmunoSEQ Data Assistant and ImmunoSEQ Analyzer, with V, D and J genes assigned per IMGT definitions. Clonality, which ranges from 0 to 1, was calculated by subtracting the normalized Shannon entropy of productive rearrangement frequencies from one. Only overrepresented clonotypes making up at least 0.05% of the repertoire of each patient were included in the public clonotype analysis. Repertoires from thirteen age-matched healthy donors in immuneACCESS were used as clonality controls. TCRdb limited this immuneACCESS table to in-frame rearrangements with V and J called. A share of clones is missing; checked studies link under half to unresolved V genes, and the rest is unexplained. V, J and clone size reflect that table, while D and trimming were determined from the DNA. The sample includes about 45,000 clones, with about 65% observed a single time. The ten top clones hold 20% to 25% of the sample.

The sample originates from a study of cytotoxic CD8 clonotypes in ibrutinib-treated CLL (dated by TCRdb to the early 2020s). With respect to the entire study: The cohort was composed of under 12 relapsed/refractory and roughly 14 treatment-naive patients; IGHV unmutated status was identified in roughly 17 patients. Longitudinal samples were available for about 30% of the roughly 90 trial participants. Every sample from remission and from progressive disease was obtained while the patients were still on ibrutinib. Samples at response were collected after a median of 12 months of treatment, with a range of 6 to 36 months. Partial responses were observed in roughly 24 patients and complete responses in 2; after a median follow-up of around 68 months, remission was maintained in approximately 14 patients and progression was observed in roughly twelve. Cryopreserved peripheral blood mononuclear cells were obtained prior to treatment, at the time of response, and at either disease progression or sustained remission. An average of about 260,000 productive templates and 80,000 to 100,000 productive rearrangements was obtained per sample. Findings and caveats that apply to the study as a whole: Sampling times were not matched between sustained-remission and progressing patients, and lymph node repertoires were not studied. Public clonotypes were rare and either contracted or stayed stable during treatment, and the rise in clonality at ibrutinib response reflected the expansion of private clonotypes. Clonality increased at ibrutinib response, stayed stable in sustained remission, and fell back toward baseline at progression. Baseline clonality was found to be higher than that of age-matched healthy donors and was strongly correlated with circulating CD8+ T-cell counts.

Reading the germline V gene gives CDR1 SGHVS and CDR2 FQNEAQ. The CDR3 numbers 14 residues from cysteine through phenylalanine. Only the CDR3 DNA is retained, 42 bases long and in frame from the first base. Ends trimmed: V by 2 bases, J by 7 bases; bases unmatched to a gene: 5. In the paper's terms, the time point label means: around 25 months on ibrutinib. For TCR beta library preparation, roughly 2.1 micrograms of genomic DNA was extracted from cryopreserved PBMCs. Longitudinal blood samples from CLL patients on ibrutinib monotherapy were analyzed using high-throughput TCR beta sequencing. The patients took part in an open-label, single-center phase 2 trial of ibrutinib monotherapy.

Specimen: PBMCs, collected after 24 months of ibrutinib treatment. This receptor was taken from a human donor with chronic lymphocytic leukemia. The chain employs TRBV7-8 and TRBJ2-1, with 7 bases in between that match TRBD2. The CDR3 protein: CASSLSAGVNEQFF. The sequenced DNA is TGTGCCAGCAGCTTATCCGCGGGAGTGAATGAGCAGTTCTTC.